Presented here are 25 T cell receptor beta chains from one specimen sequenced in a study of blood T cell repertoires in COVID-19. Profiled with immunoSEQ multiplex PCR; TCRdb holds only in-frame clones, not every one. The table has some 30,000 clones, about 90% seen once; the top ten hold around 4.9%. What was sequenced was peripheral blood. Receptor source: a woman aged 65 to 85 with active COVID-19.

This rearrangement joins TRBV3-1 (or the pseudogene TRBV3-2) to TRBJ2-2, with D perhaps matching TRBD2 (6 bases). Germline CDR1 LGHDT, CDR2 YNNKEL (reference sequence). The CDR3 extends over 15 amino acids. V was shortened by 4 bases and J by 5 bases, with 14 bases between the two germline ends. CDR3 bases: TGTGCCAGCAGCCCCCGATCGGGGGTGACCGGGGAGCTGTTTTTT. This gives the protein CASSPRSGVTGELFF.

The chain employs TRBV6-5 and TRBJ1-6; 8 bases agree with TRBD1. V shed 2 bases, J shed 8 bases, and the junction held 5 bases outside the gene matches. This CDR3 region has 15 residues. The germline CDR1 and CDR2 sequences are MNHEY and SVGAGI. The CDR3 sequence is CASSYGQGADSPLHF. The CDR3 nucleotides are TGTGCCAGCAGTTACGGTCAGGGGGCGGATTCACCCCTCCACTTT.

CDR3 coding DNA: TGTGCCTGTGCGTCCTTGGGGGGACAAGAGACCCAGTACTTC. This sequence encodes CACASLGGQETQYF. The chain has TRBV30 and TRBJ2-5; a possible D gene is TRBD2 (6 bases). The germline V gene has CDR1 GTSNPN and CDR2 SVGIG (reference sequence). V gave up 6 bases and J gave up 2 bases, with 16 bases separating them. This CDR3 has 14 residues.

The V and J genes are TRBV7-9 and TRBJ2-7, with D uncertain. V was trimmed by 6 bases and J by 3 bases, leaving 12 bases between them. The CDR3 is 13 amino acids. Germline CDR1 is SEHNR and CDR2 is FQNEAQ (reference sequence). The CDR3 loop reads CASSPPNFYEQYF. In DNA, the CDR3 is TGTGCCAGCAGTCCCCCAAACTTCTACGAGCAGTACTTC.

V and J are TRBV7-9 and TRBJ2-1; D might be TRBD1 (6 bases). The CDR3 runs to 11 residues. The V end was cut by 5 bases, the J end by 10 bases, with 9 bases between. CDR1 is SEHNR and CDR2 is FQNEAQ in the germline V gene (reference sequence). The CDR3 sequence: CASSPGTEQFF. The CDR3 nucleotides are TGTGCCAGCAGCCCAGGGACAGAGCAGTTCTTC. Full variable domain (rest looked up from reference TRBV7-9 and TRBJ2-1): DTGVSQNPRHKITKRGQNVTFRCDPISEHNRLYWYRQTLGQGPEFLTYFQNEAQLEKSRLLSDRFSAERPKGSFSTLEIQRTEQGDSAMYLCASSPGTEQFFGPGTRLTVL.

CDR3 bases: TGTGCCAGCAGTTACAGGGCGGGGGAAAAACTGTTTTTT. This translates into CASSYRAGEKLFF. The rearrangement joins TRBV6-6 to TRBJ1-4; D is unresolved. Germline CDR1 reads MNHNY; CDR2 reads SVGAGI (reference sequence). The CDR3 is 13 residues long. Trimming shortened V by 2 bases and J by 8 bases, and 9 bases separated the two germline ends.

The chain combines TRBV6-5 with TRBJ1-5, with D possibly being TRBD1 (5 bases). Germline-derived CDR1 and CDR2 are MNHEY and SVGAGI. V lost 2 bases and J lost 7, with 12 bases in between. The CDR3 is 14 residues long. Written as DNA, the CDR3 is TGTGCCAGCAGTTACCGGCAGGGAAGACAGCCCCAGCATTTT. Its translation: CASSYRQGRQPQHF.

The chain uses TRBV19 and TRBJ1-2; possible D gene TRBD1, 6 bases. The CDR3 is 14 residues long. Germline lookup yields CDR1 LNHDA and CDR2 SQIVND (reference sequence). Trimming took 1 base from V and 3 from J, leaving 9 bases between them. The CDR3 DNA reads TGTGCCAGTAGTATAGGTGGGGGCGACTATGGCTACACCTTC. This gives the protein CASSIGGGDYGYTF.

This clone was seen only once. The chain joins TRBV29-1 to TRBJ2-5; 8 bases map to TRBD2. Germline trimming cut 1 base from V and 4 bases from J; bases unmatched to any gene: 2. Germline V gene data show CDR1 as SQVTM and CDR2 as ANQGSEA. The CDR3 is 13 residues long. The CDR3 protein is CSVEGAGAETQYF. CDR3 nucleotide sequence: TGCAGCGTTGAAGGAGCGGGGGCAGAGACCCAGTACTTC.

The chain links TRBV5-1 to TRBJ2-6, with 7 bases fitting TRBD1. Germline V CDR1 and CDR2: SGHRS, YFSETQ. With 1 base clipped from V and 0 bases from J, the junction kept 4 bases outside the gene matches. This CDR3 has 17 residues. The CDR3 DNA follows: TGCGCCAGCAGCTTGAGGGGACAGCTCTCTGGGGCCAACGTCCTGACTTTC. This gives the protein CASSLRGQLSGANVLTF.

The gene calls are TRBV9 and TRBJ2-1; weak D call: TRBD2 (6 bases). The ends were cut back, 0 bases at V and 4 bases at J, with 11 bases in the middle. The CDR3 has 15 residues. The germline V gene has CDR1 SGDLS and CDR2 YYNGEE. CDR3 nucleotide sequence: TGTGCCAGCAGCGTAGGTGGCGGGGAGTACAATGAGCAGTTCTTC. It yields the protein CASSVGGGEYNEQFF.

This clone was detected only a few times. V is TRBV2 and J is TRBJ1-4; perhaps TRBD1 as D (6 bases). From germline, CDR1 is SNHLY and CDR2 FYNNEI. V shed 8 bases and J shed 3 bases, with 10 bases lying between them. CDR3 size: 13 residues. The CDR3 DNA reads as TGTGCCAGCCAACAGGGACCTAATGAAAAACTGTTTTTT. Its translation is CASQQGPNEKLFF. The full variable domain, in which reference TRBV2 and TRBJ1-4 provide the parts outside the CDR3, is EPEVTQTPSHQVTQMGQEVILRCVPISNHLYFYWYRQILGQKVEFLVSFYNNEISEKSEIFDDQFSVERPDGSNFTLKIRSTKLEDSAMYFCASQQGPNEKLFFGSGTQLSVL.

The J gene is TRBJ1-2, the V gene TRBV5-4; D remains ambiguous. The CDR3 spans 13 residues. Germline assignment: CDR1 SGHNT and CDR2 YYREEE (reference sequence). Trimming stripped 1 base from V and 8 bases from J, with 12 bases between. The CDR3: CASSLYGSHGYTF. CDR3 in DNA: TGTGCCAGCAGCTTGTACGGGTCACACGGCTACACCTTC.

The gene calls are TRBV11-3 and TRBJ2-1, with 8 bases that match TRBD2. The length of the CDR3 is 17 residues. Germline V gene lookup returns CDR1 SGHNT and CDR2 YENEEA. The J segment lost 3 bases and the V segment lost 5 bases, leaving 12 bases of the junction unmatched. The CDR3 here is CASSGRSGTSRYNEQFF. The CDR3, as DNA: TGTGCCAGCAGCGGCCGTTCCGGGACTAGTCGCTACAATGAGCAGTTCTTC.

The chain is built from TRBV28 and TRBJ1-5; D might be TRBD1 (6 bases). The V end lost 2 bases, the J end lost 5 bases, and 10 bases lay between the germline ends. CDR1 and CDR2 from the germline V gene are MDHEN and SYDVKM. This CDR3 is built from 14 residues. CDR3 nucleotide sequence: TGTGCCAGCAGTTTAGGACAGCGCGATCAGCCCCAGCATTTT. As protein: CASSLGQRDQPQHF.

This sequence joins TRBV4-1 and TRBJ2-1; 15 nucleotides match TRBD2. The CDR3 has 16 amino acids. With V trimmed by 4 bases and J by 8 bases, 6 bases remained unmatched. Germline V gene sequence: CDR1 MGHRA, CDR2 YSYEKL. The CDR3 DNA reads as TGCGCCAGCAGCCGAGGACTAGCGGGGGGGCTAGATGAGCAGTTCTTC. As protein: CASSRGLAGGLDEQFF.

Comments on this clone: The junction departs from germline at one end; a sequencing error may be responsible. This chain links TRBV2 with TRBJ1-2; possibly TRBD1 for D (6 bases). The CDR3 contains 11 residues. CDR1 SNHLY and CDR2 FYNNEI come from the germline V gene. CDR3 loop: CASSEAGGFYF. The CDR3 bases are TGTGCCAGCAGTGAAGCAGGGGGTTTTTACTTC.

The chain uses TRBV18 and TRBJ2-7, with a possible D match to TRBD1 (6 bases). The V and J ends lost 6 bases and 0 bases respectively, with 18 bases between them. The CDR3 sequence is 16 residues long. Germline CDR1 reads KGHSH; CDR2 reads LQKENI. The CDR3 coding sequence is TGTGCCAGCTCTCCGCGATCAGGGGCCAGCTCCTACGAGCAGTACTTC. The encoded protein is CASSPRSGASSYEQYF.

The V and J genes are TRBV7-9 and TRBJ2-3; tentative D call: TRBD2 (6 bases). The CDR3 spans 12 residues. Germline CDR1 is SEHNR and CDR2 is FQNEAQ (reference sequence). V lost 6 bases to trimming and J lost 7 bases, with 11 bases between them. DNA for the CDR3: TGTGCCAGCAGTTGGGACTCTTATACGCAGTATTTT. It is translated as CASSWDSYTQYF.

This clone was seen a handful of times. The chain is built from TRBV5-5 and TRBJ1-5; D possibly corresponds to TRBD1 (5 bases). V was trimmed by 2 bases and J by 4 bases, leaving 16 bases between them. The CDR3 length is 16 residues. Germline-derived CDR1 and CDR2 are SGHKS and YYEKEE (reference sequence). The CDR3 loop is CASSFGAETVNQPQHF. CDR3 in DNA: TGTGCCAGCAGCTTTGGGGCTGAAACCGTGAATCAGCCCCAGCATTTT. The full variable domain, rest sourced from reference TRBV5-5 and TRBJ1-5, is DAGVTQSPTHLIKTRGQQVTLRCSPISGHKSVSWYQQVLGQGPQFIFQYYEKEERGRGNFPDRFSARQFPNYSSELNVNALLLGDSALYLCASSFGAETVNQPQHFGDGTRLSIL.

The CDR3 spells CAWRRSGGPQNIQYF. The DNA of the CDR3 is TGTGCCTGGAGACGTTCGGGGGGGCCTCAAAACATTCAGTACTTC. The rearrangement uses TRBV30 and TRBJ2-4; 8 nucleotides agree with TRBD2. CDR1 and CDR2 (germline): GTSNPN, SVGIG (reference sequence). V was clipped by 3 bases and J by 5 bases; unmatched bases: 9. The CDR3 runs to 15 residues.

The CDR3 protein is CASSRDSNSPLHF. CDR3 nucleotide sequence: TGTGCCAGCAGCCGGGACTCTAATTCACCCCTCCACTTT. The genes are TRBV5-4 and TRBJ1-6, with D perhaps TRBD1 (5 bases). The CDR3 loop spans 13 amino acids. Trimming pared 4 bases from V and 6 bases from J, leaving 8 bases between. Germline CDR1 is SGHNT and CDR2 is YYREEE (reference sequence).

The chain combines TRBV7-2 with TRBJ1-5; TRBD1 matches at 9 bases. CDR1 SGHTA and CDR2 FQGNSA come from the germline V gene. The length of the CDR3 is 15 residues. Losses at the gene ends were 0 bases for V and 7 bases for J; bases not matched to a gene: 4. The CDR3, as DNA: TGTGCCAGCAGCTTAGCGGGACAGGGACTACAGCCCCAGCATTTT. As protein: CASSLAGQGLQPQHF.

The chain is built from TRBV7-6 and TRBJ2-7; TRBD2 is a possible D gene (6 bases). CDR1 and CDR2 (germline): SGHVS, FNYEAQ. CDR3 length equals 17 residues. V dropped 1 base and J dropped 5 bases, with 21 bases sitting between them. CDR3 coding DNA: TGTGCCAGCAGCTTAGGGGCGGGGCAGGGTGTGAGGGACGAGCAGTACTTC. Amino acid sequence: CASSLGAGQGVRDEQYF. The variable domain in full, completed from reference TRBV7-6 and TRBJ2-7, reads GAGVSQSPRYKVTKRGQDVALRCDPISGHVSLYWYRQALGQGPEFLTYFNYEAQQDKSGLPNDRFSAERPEGSISTLTIQRTEQRDSAMYRCASSLGAGQGVRDEQYFGPGTRLTVT.

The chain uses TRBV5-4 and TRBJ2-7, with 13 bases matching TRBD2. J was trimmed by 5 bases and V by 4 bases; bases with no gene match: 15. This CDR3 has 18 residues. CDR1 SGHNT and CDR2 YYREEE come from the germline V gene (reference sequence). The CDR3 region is CASSRRLAGGLGADEQYF. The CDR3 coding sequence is TGTGCCAGCAGCCGGAGACTAGCGGGGGGCCTGGGGGCCGACGAGCAGTACTTC. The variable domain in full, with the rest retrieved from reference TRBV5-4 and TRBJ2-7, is ETGVTQSPTHLIKTRGQQVTLRCSSQSGHNTVSWYQQALGQGPQFIFQYYREEENGRGNFPPRFSGLQFPNYSSELNVNALELDDSALYLCASSRRLAGGLGADEQYFGPGTRLTVT.